These 27 T cell receptor beta chains were all obtained from the same sample, sequenced in a study of blood T cell repertoires in COVID-19. The protocol was immunoSEQ multiplex PCR, while the TCRdb copy is restricted to in-frame clones and leaves out a portion. The repertoire holds a few hundred thousand clones, with around 87% as singletons. Sequenced: PBMCs or T cells enriched from blood (not recorded which). All receptors derive from a woman in her thirties or forties who had recovered from COVID-19.

The rearrangement links TRBV20-1 to TRBJ1-2; no reliable D call. CDR3 length equals 11 residues. Germline V gene data show CDR1 as DFQATT and CDR2 as SNEGSKA (reference sequence). Trimming removed 4 bases at V and 5 bases at J, with 8 bases between. This CDR3 is CSAITPYGYTF. Written as DNA, the CDR3 is TGCAGTGCTATTACACCTTATGGCTACACCTTC.

V is TRBV3-1 (or the pseudogene TRBV3-2) and J is TRBJ1-1, with D perhaps TRBD1 (6 bases). The CDR3 contains 14 residues. Germline V gene lookup returns CDR1 LGHDT and CDR2 YNNKEL (reference sequence). V was clipped by 4 bases and J by 4 bases, with 13 bases between them. The CDR3 DNA is TGTGCCAGCAGCCTCACAGGGTCCAGCACTGAAGCTTTCTTT. Translated, it gives CASSLTGSSTEAFF.

The chain couples TRBV5-4 to TRBJ1-6; the D gene is possibly TRBD1 (6 bases). CDR3 size: 15 residues. Trimming shortened V by 4 bases and J by 5 bases, and 13 bases separated the two germline ends. Germline-derived CDR1 and CDR2 are SGHNT and YYREEE (reference sequence). CDR3 nucleotides: TGTGCCAGCAGCAACCCGACAGGAGATAATTCACCCCTCCACTTT. This translates into CASSNPTGDNSPLHF.

CDR3 residues: CASTDRGLDNEQFF. Written as DNA, the CDR3 is TGTGCCAGTACGGACAGGGGGCTGGACAATGAGCAGTTCTTC. This chain joins TRBV19 and TRBJ2-1; 11 bases align to TRBD1. In germline, CDR1 is LNHDA, CDR2 SQIVND (reference sequence). Trimming cost V 7 bases and J 5 bases; bases outside gene matches: 4. The CDR3 runs 14 residues. The full variable domain, completed using reference TRBV19 and TRBJ2-1, is DGGITQSPKYLFRKEGQNVTLSCEQNLNHDAMYWYRQDPGQGLRLIYYSQIVNDFQKGDIAEGYSVSREKKESFPLTVTSAQKNPTAFYLCASTDRGLDNEQFFGPGTRLTVL.

V is TRBV27 and J is TRBJ1-6; TRBD1 agrees at 9 bases. The V gene's germline CDR1 is MNHEY and CDR2 SMNVEV (reference sequence). V shed 5 bases, J shed 7 bases, and the junction held 6 bases outside the gene matches. This CDR3 comprises 15 residues. In DNA form, the CDR3 reads TGTGCCAGCAGTAACACGGACAGGGGAAATTCACCCCTCCACTTT. It encodes CASSNTDRGNSPLHF.

This chain joins TRBV5-1 and TRBJ2-7, with 10 bases that match TRBD2. V gave up 4 bases and J gave up 6 bases; unmatched junction bases: 10. Germline CDR1 SGHRS, CDR2 YFSETQ. The CDR3 is 15 amino acids. CDR3 nucleotide sequence: TGCGCCAGCAGCGGAAGACTAGCGGGCGGGCCCGAGCAGTACTTC. Its translation is CASSGRLAGGPEQYF.

The sample holds one count of this clone. V gene TRBV7-9 combines with J gene TRBJ2-2, with TRBD1 identical over 7 bases. Germline loops: CDR1 SEHNR, CDR2 FQNEAQ (reference sequence). This CDR3 has 16 amino acids. J was trimmed by 3 bases and V by 5 bases; bases with no gene match: 9. CDR3 sequence (DNA): TGTGCCAGCAGCCCTACCGGGACAGCCTACACCGGGGAGCTGTTTTTT. Residues: CASSPTGTAYTGELFF.

V gene TRBV7-9 combines with J gene TRBJ1-1, with a tentative D call TRBD1 (6 bases). The CDR3 contains 15 residues. With 4 bases removed from V and 1 base from J, the gap between germline ends came to 13 bases. The V gene's germline CDR1 is SEHNR and CDR2 FQNEAQ (reference sequence). The CDR3 reads CASSSPGARNTEAFF. In DNA form, the CDR3 reads TGTGCCAGCAGCTCACCAGGGGCCCGGAACACTGAAGCTTTCTTT. Variable domain in full (rest from reference TRBV7-9 and TRBJ1-1): DTGVSQNPRHKITKRGQNVTFRCDPISEHNRLYWYRQTLGQGPEFLTYFQNEAQLEKSRLLSDRFSAERPKGSFSTLEIQRTEQGDSAMYLCASSSPGARNTEAFFGQGTRLTVV.

The rearrangement links TRBV19 to TRBJ1-2; D is possibly TRBD1 (6 bases). Germline lookup yields CDR1 LNHDA and CDR2 SQIVND (reference sequence). This CDR3 contains 13 residues. V lost 5 bases, J lost 7 bases, and 14 bases lay in between. DNA of the CDR3: TGTGCCAGTAGTGAAGGACAGATTCGTGGCTACACCTTC. It yields the protein CASSEGQIRGYTF.

This chain connects TRBV28 to TRBJ1-1; D call uncertain. The V gene lost 3 bases and the J gene lost 6 bases, with 14 bases spanning the gap. Germline CDR1 is MDHEN and CDR2 is SYDVKM. The CDR3 is 14 residues long. The CDR3 DNA sequence: TGTGCCAGCAGTTTGAGGGCGCCACGGGCTGAAGCTTTCTTT. It translates to CASSLRAPRAEAFF. Full variable domain (outside the CDR3, taken from reference TRBV28 and TRBJ1-1): DVKVTQSSRYLVKRTGEKVFLECVQDMDHENMFWYRQDPGLGLRLIYFSYDVKMKEKGDIPEGYSVSREKKERFSLILESASTNQTSMYLCASSLRAPRAEAFFGQGTRLTVV.

The V gene is TRBV19, the J gene TRBJ2-7; 8 bases are a match to TRBD1. Unmatched junction bases numbered 12, after V lost 3 bases and J lost 2 bases. Germline V gene sequence: CDR1 LNHDA, CDR2 SQIVND (reference sequence). This CDR3 is 17 amino acids long. Here the CDR3 DNA reads TGTGCCAGTAGTATCACCCGGACAGGGACTGGGCCCTACGAGCAGTACTTC. This gives the protein CASSITRTGTGPYEQYF.

The chain uses TRBV6-5 and TRBJ1-2, with D perhaps matching TRBD1 (6 bases). This CDR3 is built from 14 residues. Germline V gene lookup returns CDR1 MNHEY and CDR2 SVGAGI. V dropped 8 bases and J dropped 7 bases, with 20 bases sitting between them. CDR3 sequence reads: CASARAGALSGYTF. The CDR3 DNA follows: TGTGCCAGCGCCAGGGCAGGGGCATTAAGTGGCTACACCTTC.

The chain recombines TRBV27 with TRBJ1-2; 8 bases match TRBD1. Germline assignment: CDR1 MNHEY and CDR2 SMNVEV (reference sequence). The CDR3 runs to 15 residues. V lost 3 bases to trimming and J lost 7 bases; unmatched junction nucleotides: 10. This CDR3 is CASSFISDRGSGYTF. In DNA form, the CDR3 reads TGTGCCAGCAGTTTTATCTCCGACAGGGGCTCTGGCTACACCTTC.

The chain employs TRBV4-2 and TRBJ1-1, with D possibly being TRBD1 (5 bases). V lost 1 base, J lost 0 bases, and 15 bases lay in between. Germline V lookup: CDR1 LGHNA, CDR2 YNFKEQ. The CDR3 runs to 17 residues. CDR3 DNA sequence: TGTGCCAGCAGCCAAGCCCTCCACTCAGGGATGAACACTGAAGCTTTCTTT. Protein product: CASSQALHSGMNTEAFF.

This rearrangement joins TRBV4-3 to TRBJ1-2, with D perhaps matching TRBD1 (5 bases). V lost 4 bases and J lost 0, with 9 bases in between. The CDR3 is 14 residues long. The germline CDR1 and CDR2 sequences are LGHNA and YSLEER. CDR3 nucleotide sequence: TGCGCCAGCAGCCGCGGGGGAACTAACTATGGCTACACCTTC. This sequence encodes CASSRGGTNYGYTF.

This clone was counted between two and nine times. J is TRBJ1-1 and V is TRBV2, with 8 bases matching TRBD1. Germline V gene sequence: CDR1 SNHLY, CDR2 FYNNEI. After removal of 2 bases from V and 1 base from J, the junction contained 3 bases not matched to a gene. This CDR3 region has 15 residues. CDR3 DNA sequence: TGTGCCAGCAGTGAACAGGGGGCAAGGAACACTGAAGCTTTCTTT. As protein: CASSEQGARNTEAFF.

This clone was detected once. The rearrangement joins TRBV6-1 to TRBJ2-2; 8 bases are shared with TRBD1. The CDR3 length is 16 residues. Trimming at V came to 4 bases and at J to 2 bases, leaving 6 bases not matched to a gene. Germline values: CDR1 MNHNS, CDR2 SASEGT. In DNA, the CDR3 is TGTGCCAGCAGTGTATCAGGGGGCCGAAACACCGGGGAGCTGTTTTTT. As protein: CASSVSGGRNTGELFF.

This sequence joins TRBV9 and TRBJ2-2; 8 bases line up with TRBD1. CDR3 length equals 16 residues. Trimming at V came to 0 bases and at J to 6 bases, leaving 7 bases not matched to a gene. Germline CDR1 and CDR2: SGDLS and YYNGEE. Here the CDR3 reads CASSVVAGGFSGELFF. CDR3 sequence (DNA): TGTGCCAGCAGCGTAGTTGCAGGGGGCTTTTCCGGGGAGCTGTTTTTT.

The rearrangement joins TRBV27 to TRBJ1-2; a possible D gene is TRBD1 (5 bases). The V and J ends lost 5 bases and 0 bases respectively, with 7 bases between them. The CDR3 loop spans 13 amino acids. The germline CDR1 and CDR2 sequences are MNHEY and SMNVEV (reference sequence). In nucleotides, the CDR3 is TGTGCCAGCAGTGGACACGCTAACTATGGCTACACCTTC. This translates into CASSGHANYGYTF.

The chain is built from TRBV5-1 and TRBJ2-7; 7 nucleotides align to TRBD2. The CDR3 covers 17 residues. Germline V gene sequence: CDR1 SGHRS, CDR2 YFSETQ. The V gene end was trimmed by 0 bases and the J gene end by 0 bases; junction bases not matched to a gene: 9. Here the CDR3 DNA reads TGCGCCAGCAGCTTGGTTCGGGCGGGAGACCTCTCCTACGAGCAGTACTTC. Translating gives CASSLVRAGDLSYEQYF. Variable domain in full (rest from reference TRBV5-1 and TRBJ2-7): KAGVTQTPRYLIKTRGQQVTLSCSPISGHRSVSWYQQTPGQGLQFLFEYFSETQRNKGNFPGRFSGRQFSNSRSEMNVSTLELGDSALYLCASSLVRAGDLSYEQYFGPGTRLTVT.

The V call is TRBV28, the J call TRBJ1-5; D gene unclear. The V and J ends lost 1 base and 0 bases respectively, with 10 bases between them. The CDR3 is 16 residues long. Germline V gene sequence: CDR1 MDHEN, CDR2 SYDVKM. The CDR3 loop is CASSLSGFDSNQPQHF. The CDR3 DNA sequence: TGTGCCAGCAGTTTATCGGGGTTTGATAGCAATCAGCCCCAGCATTTT.

This clone showed up just once. The rearrangement uses TRBV29-1 and TRBJ2-7, with 10 bases lining up with TRBD2. The CDR3 covers 14 residues. From germline, CDR1 is SQVTM and CDR2 ANQGSEA. Trimming took 2 bases from V and 5 from J; bases not matched to a gene: 6. The DNA for the CDR3 is TGCAGCGTTGAAAAGGCTAGCGGGAGCCACGAGCAGTACTTC. It encodes CSVEKASGSHEQYF.

J is TRBJ1-2 and V is TRBV11-2, with unresolved D. Between the trimmed V and J ends, which lost 0 bases and 4 bases, there was a span of 18 bases. Germline CDR1 reads SGHAT; CDR2 reads FQNNGV. This CDR3 has 17 amino acids. The CDR3 nucleotides are TGTGCCAGCAGCTTAGATCTCCGAGACCCCCCAGGCTATGGCTACACCTTC. Its translation is CASSLDLRDPPGYGYTF.

This rearrangement joins TRBV19 to TRBJ2-5; 11 bases match TRBD2. The germline CDR1 and CDR2 sequences are LNHDA and SQIVND (reference sequence). The CDR3 totals 16 residues. The V segment lost 5 bases and the J segment 7 bases; nucleotides outside the gene matches: 12. CDR3 DNA: TGTGCCAGTAGTGCCGGGGTAGCGGGAGGGCCCGGGACCCAGTACTTC. Amino acid sequence: CASSAGVAGGPGTQYF.

This chain links TRBV6-5 with TRBJ2-7, with 8 nucleotides matching TRBD1. Per germline, CDR1 MNHEY and CDR2 SVGAGI. The CDR3 is 12 amino acids. Unmatched junction bases numbered 5, after V lost 2 bases and J lost 11 bases. CDR3: CASSYRRGREYF. The CDR3 bases are TGTGCCAGCAGTTACCGCAGGGGGCGAGAGTACTTC.

This chain's CDR3 is CASSLRAGDTEAFF. The DNA for the CDR3 is TGTGCCAGCAGCCTTAGAGCGGGGGACACTGAAGCTTTCTTT. V is TRBV3-1 (or the pseudogene TRBV3-2) and J is TRBJ1-1; D might be TRBD1 (5 bases). The germline CDR1 and CDR2 sequences are LGHDT and YNNKEL (reference sequence). The CDR3 contains 14 residues. Trimming took off 4 bases at V and 3 bases at J, with 12 bases between the two ends.

This chain links TRBV2 with TRBJ1-1, with TRBD1 matching over 7 bases. J was trimmed by 0 bases and V by 4 bases; bases with no gene match: 8. Germline assignment: CDR1 SNHLY and CDR2 FYNNEI. The CDR3 sequence is 16 residues long. CDR3 loop: CASSVRGPALNTEAFF. CDR3 bases: TGTGCCAGCAGTGTTAGGGGGCCCGCGTTGAACACTGAAGCTTTCTTT.